Detailed here is one TCR beta chain. The antigen remains unidentified. This table comes from immunoSEQ multiplex PCR, and its TCRdb copy is limited to in-frame clones, with some not included. The sample gives approximately 1.4 million clones, about 98% of which show up once; about 0.45% is in the top ten. The CDR3 loop spans 15 amino acids. Trimming cost V 0 bases and J 9 bases; bases outside gene matches: 11. Germline V gene sequence: CDR1 WNHNN, CDR2 SYGVQD (reference sequence). This specimen comes from a study of shared clonotypes between healthy human individuals. Study-level results: Naive CD4 clonotypes were shared across several donors at 4.5% to 6%. Memory subsets generally showed lower estimated richness than naive subsets.

The origin of this receptor is a man aged 25-45 years in good health. The rearrangement links TRBV10-1 to TRBJ2-7; 7 nucleotides align to TRBD1. Sequencing input: naive CD4+ T cells sorted from blood. Subset noted: CD45RA+ positively selected. The CDR3 loop reads CASSESGQPSLGQYF. CDR3 sequence (DNA): TGCGCCAGCAGTGAGTCGGGACAGCCTTCTCTAGGGCAGTACTTC.